Listed below are T cell receptor beta chains from one sample, sequenced in a study of cytomegalovirus exposure and HLA in healthy donors. The data were produced by immunoSEQ multiplex PCR, yet TCRdb's version contains in-frame clones alone and is incomplete. This sample yields 200,000 to 250,000 clones, of which almost 80% are seen a single time; 3.8% belongs to the top ten. The sequenced material came from PBMCs. The receptors were gathered from a male donor in good health and CMV-seronegative. Both conserved end residues are part of each CDR3. The order of the fields is clone size, J gene, CDR3 length, D gene, V gene, CDR3 DNA, CDR3 protein. D genes are given only for firm matches. Clone size is not always given. Where it is, it says once, few, many or a class for expanded clones.

>.|TRBJ2-7|12|.|TRBV28
TGTGCCAGCAGTTTACATCCCTACGAGCAGTACTTC
CASSLHPYEQYF
>.|TRBJ1-5|15|TRBD1|TRBV19
TGTGCCAGTAGTATCGGGACAGGGGGCACTCAGCCCCAGCATTTT
CASSIGTGGTQPQHF
>.|TRBJ2-7|15|TRBD1|TRBV4-1
TGCGCCAGCAGCCAGGCCGGGACAGGGGCGGCCGAGCAGTACTTC
CASSQAGTGAAEQYF
>.|TRBJ1-2|13|TRBD1|TRBV27
TGTGCCAGCAGTAGGACAGGGGTGGGTGGCTACACCTTC
CASSRTGVGGYTF
>.|TRBJ2-2|13|.|TRBV15
TGTGCCACCAGCAGAGTGGGAGGCGGGGAGCTGTTTTTT
CATSRVGGGELFF
>once|TRBJ2-7|16|TRBD1|TRBV5-1
TGCGCCAGCAGTTCTACCCCCGGGACAGGGGATTACGAGCAGTACTTC
CASSSTPGTGDYEQYF
>.|TRBJ2-2|14|TRBD1|TRBV4-1
TGCGCCAGCAGTCGGACAGGGGGCACCGGGGAGCTGTTTTTT
CASSRTGGTGELFF
>.|TRBJ1-2|15|.|TRBV18
TGTGCCAGCTCACCACCGGACGGGATTAACTATGGCTACACCTTC
CASSPPDGINYGYTF
>.|TRBJ2-1|15|.|TRBV12-2
TGTGCAAGCCCCGTAGCGGCCCTCCCCTACAATGAGCAGTTCTTC
CASPVAALPYNEQFF
>few|TRBJ2-3|17|TRBD1|TRBV9
TGTGCCAGCAGCGTAGTGGGACAGGGGGCGGGTACAGATACGCAGTATTTT
CASSVVGQGAGTDTQYF
>once|TRBJ2-3|13|.|TRBV5-5
TGTGCCAGCAGCTTAAAAGGAGCAGATACGCAGTATTTT
CASSLKGADTQYF
>once|TRBJ2-4|15|TRBD1|TRBV5-1
TGCGCCAGCAACCGGGACAGGGGGCTGGGGGACATTCAGTACTTC
CASNRDRGLGDIQYF
>.|TRBJ2-1|12|TRBD2|TRBV7-9
TGTGCCAGCAGCTTAACTAGCGGGAGACCCTTCTTC
CASSLTSGRPFF
>.|TRBJ2-1|17|.|TRBV4-1
TGCGCCAGCAGCCAGGGGCTGGGCGGCTCCTCCTACAATGAGCAGTTCTTC
CASSQGLGGSSYNEQFF
>once|TRBJ1-4|15|.|TRBV9
TGTGCCAGCAGCGTAGACCCAGCAACTAATGAAAAACTGTTTTTT
CASSVDPATNEKLFF